Below are 5 T cell receptor beta chains sequenced from a single sample in a study of shared clonotypes between healthy human individuals. Method: immunoSEQ multiplex PCR; TCRdb's copy keeps in-frame clones and lacks some. The data contain about 2.3 million clones, under 95% of them singletons. The sequenced sample was naive CD4+ T cells from PBMCs. Described subset: CD45RA+ positively selected. All receptors come from a man between 18 and 29 years old in good health. Some clones in this sample may be carry-over from other donors' samples.

This clone was found once. The chain combines TRBV5-4 with TRBJ2-2; TRBD1 matches at 7 bases. Germline assignment: CDR1 SGHNT and CDR2 YYREEE (reference sequence). V was pared by 4 bases and J by 6 bases, with 6 bases of the junction left unmatched. The CDR3 has 14 amino acids. CDR3 in DNA: TGTGCCAGCAGCCCAGACAGGGAGTCCGGGGAGCTGTTTTTT. Its protein product is CASSPDRESGELFF.

The CDR3 loop is CASSPLWRNLYGYTF. In DNA form, the CDR3 reads TGTGCCAGCAGCCCGCTATGGAGGAACTTATATGGCTACACCTTC. V usage is TRBV28 and J usage is TRBJ1-2; unclear D gene. The CDR3 runs to 15 residues. The V end was cut by 6 bases, the J end by 5 bases, with 19 bases between. Germline CDR1 and CDR2: MDHEN and SYDVKM.

V gene TRBV18 combines with J gene TRBJ2-7, with TRBD2 as a possible D gene (6 bases). CDR1 is KGHSH, CDR2 LQKENI, per germline. The CDR3 loop spans 12 amino acids. The V end was cut by 2 bases, the J end by 12 bases, with 14 bases between. CDR3 nucleotide sequence: TGTGCCAGCTCACCAGACCGAGAGGGACTGTACTTC. It specifies CASSPDREGLYF.

V usage is TRBV6-5 and J usage is TRBJ2-1; perhaps TRBD2 as D (6 bases). From germline, CDR1 is MNHEY and CDR2 SVGAGI. V gave up 4 bases and J gave up 0 bases, with 13 bases separating them. The CDR3 extends over 16 amino acids. CDR3 region: CASSLQRGSSYNEQFF. CDR3 sequence (DNA): TGTGCCAGCAGTTTGCAACGGGGGAGCTCCTACAATGAGCAGTTCTTC.

The genes are TRBV9 and TRBJ2-3; possibly TRBD2 for D (6 bases). The CDR3 is 21 residues long. Looked up from germline, CDR1 is SGDLS and CDR2 is YYNGEE. The ends were cut back, 0 bases at V and 2 bases at J, with 28 bases in the middle. CDR3 sequence (DNA): TGTGCCAGCAGCGTAGGGCGGGGCGGACCTCACCCTCGGGAACACACAGATACGCAGTATTTT. Protein: CASSVGRGGPHPREHTDTQYF.